The clone carrying this T cell receptor beta chain was observed a handful of times. This sample is part of a study of blood T cell repertoires in COVID-19. Across the whole study: Italy, Spain and the United States were the sources of the convalescent and acute COVID-19 samples.

V lost 8 bases to trimming and J lost 1 base, with 15 bases between them. Per the germline V gene, CDR1 is ENHRY and CDR2 is SYGVKD. This CDR3 contains 15 residues. Assay: immunoSEQ multiplex PCR; the TCRdb copy retains only in-frame clones and omits some. The table shows under 50,000 clones, with around 90% occurring only once. The source of this sequence is a man aged 70 or older with active COVID-19. This chain connects TRBV10-3 to TRBJ1-5, with D tentatively TRBD1 (6 bases). The sample taken for sequencing was peripheral blood. CDR3 region: CAIGKDRSSNQPQHF. The CDR3 DNA sequence: TGTGCCATCGGAAAGGACAGAAGCAGCAATCAGCCCCAGCATTTT.